This entry lists 4 T cell receptor beta chains sequenced from one sample in a study of cytomegalovirus exposure and HLA in healthy donors. The PCR employed 60 Vbeta primers together with 13 Jbeta primers. The data were produced by immunoSEQ multiplex PCR, yet TCRdb's version contains in-frame clones alone and is incomplete. The repertoire holds about 130,000 clones, less than 85% seen once, with 1% in the top ten. The source material was PBMCs. These TCRs come from a man aged 35-49 years in good health and CMV-seronegative.

This sequence joins TRBV7-6 and TRBJ2-1; TRBD2 might be the D (6 bases). V was clipped by 2 bases and J by 9 bases, with 8 bases between them. Germline loops: CDR1 SGHVS, CDR2 FNYEAQ. The CDR3 has 12 residues. The CDR3 spells CASSLPGGEQFF. CDR3 in DNA: TGTGCCAGCAGCTTACCCGGGGGTGAGCAGTTCTTC.

This clone was observed a handful of times. The J gene is TRBJ2-2, the V gene TRBV7-9; TRBD2 might be the D (5 bases). In germline, CDR1 is SEHNR, CDR2 FQNEAQ (reference sequence). CDR3 length: 14 residues. V gave up 5 bases and J gave up 3 bases, with 10 bases separating them. The CDR3 DNA reads as TGTGCCAGCAGCCTAACGCGGGACACCGGGGAGCTGTTTTTT. This sequence encodes CASSLTRDTGELFF.

The chain uses TRBV2 and TRBJ1-1, with 9 bases identical to TRBD1. The CDR3 runs to 13 residues. CDR1 and CDR2 (germline): SNHLY, FYNNEI. Germline trimming cut 5 bases from V and 5 bases from J; bases unmatched to any gene: 3. The CDR3 sequence: CASSLDRGTEAFF. In DNA, the CDR3 is TGTGCCAGCAGTTTGGACAGGGGAACTGAAGCTTTCTTT. Together with reference TRBV2 and TRBJ1-1, the CDR3 gives the full variable domain: EPEVTQTPSHQVTQMGQEVILRCVPISNHLYFYWYRQILGQKVEFLVSFYNNEISEKSEIFDDQFSVERPDGSNFTLKIRSTKLEDSAMYFCASSLDRGTEAFFGQGTRLTVV.

This clone was recorded at least ten times. The chain links TRBV7-8 to TRBJ1-1, with D unresolved. CDR3 length: 16 residues. Germline V gene lookup returns CDR1 SGHVS and CDR2 FQNEAQ. V gave up 1 base and J gave up 0 bases, with 12 bases separating them. This CDR3 is CASSLEVAVMNTEAFF. The CDR3 DNA is TGTGCCAGCAGCTTAGAAGTGGCAGTAATGAACACTGAAGCTTTCTTT.